This TCR beta chain was identified in a study of CD8 T cells in ankylosing spondylitis. General study points: Relatively rare in peripheral blood, disease-linked clones were also CD8+. A TCR beta motif of 8 or 9 highly homologous variants appeared characteristic of ankylosing spondylitis blood. Researchers reportedly found disease-linked clones significantly enriched in matched ankylosing spondylitis synovial fluid.

Details on this clonotype: No antigen is known for it.

TCRdb re-called the 5' RACE reads through MiXCR, storing one row per CDR3 protein. The repertoire consists of 150,000 to 200,000 distinct CDR3 sequences, with approximately 20% occurring once and the leading ten covering about 8.2%. Germline CDR1 is SEHNR and CDR2 is FQNEAQ (reference sequence). Trimming took 4 bases from V and 0 from J, leaving 6 bases between them. The CDR3 sequence is 14 residues long. The chain employs TRBV7-9 and TRBJ2-2; the D is unclear. The sample comprised blood, either unsorted or a sorted T cell fraction (not recorded which). The sequence derives from a male donor with ankylosing spondylitis or in good health (not recorded which). CDR3 coding DNA: TGTGCCAGCAGCTCAGACCCGAACACCGGGGAGCTGTTTTTT. It is translated as CASSSDPNTGELFF.